This entry is about one TCR beta chain. This specimen belongs to a study of CD8 T cells in Susac syndrome. Reverse transcription of about 0.45 to 1 ug RNA used random hexamers. Via MiXCR, TCRdb re-called the immunoSEQ multiplex PCR reads, giving one row per CDR3 protein. Of 330,000 or so distinct CDR3 sequences detected, almost 85% appear once; the ten largest clones hold 0.2% to 0.25%. The CDR3 length is 16 residues. Losses at the gene ends were 1 base for V and 3 bases for J; bases not matched to a gene: 9. Germline lookup yields CDR1 SEHNR and CDR2 FQNEAQ (reference sequence). V usage is TRBV7-9 and J usage is TRBJ2-7, with 7 bases fitting TRBD2. Sequences were obtained from CD8+ T cells from PBMCs. This sequence originates from a human donor with multiple sclerosis. The CDR3, as DNA: TGTGCCAGCAGCTTAGACGGAGCGGGAACGAGCTACGAGCAGTACTTC. Translated, it gives CASSLDGAGTSYEQYF.